The 26 T cell receptor beta chains listed next were all sequenced from one sample in a study of blood T cells in healthy people across ages. Next came a second PCR, run for about 6 to 12 cycles, which used a sample-barcoded 5' primer along with a J-beta primer mix. TCRdb re-derived calls from the 5' RACE reads in MiXCR, one entry per CDR3 protein. The repertoire includes about 780,000 distinct CDR3 sequences, about half of them detected once, and 15% to 20% sits in the top ten. The sequenced sample consisted of blood. The receptor source for this set is a man older than 75 in good health.

On this clonotype: Compared with germline, one end of the junction differs, possibly owing to a read error. The gene calls are TRBV29-1 and TRBJ2-5; perhaps TRBD2 as D (6 bases). CDR1 and CDR2 (germline): SQVTM, ANQGSEA. CDR3 size: 17 residues. DNA of the CDR3: TGCAGCGTGGAAGGGTCCGGACGGGAGAAGTACCAAGAGACCCAGTACTTC. This encodes CSVEGSGREKYQETQYF.

The chain links TRBV15 to TRBJ2-7; TRBD2 matches at 7 bases. The germline V gene has CDR1 LNHNV and CDR2 YYDKDF (reference sequence). After removal of 0 bases from V and 3 bases from J, the junction contained 11 bases not matched to a gene. CDR3 size: 17 residues. The CDR3, as DNA: TGTGCCACCAGCAGAGATTTAGGCGGGAGCGCGTTCTACGAGCAGTACTTC. Translating gives CATSRDLGGSAFYEQYF. The full variable domain, in which reference TRBV15 and TRBJ2-7 provide the parts outside the CDR3, is DAMVIQNPRYQVTQFGKPVTLSCSQTLNHNVMYWYQQKSSQAPKLLFHYYDKDFNNEADTPDNFQSRRPNTSFCFLDIRSPGLGDTAMYLCATSRDLGGSAFYEQYFGPGTRLTVT.

In its sample, this clonotype was seen many times. V usage is TRBV5-5 and J usage is TRBJ2-7; no clear D gene. Germline CDR1 reads SGHKS; CDR2 reads YYEKEE (reference sequence). The CDR3 has 13 residues. Trimming removed 1 base at V and 0 bases at J, with 5 bases between. CDR3 DNA sequence: TGTGCCAGCAGCTTGCAGCGCTCCTACGAGCAGTACTTC. It is translated as CASSLQRSYEQYF. The complete variable domain, with remaining parts taken from reference TRBV5-5 and TRBJ2-7, reads DAGVTQSPTHLIKTRGQQVTLRCSPISGHKSVSWYQQVLGQGPQFIFQYYEKEERGRGNFPDRFSARQFPNYSSELNVNALLLGDSALYLCASSLQRSYEQYFGPGTRLTVT.

This sequence joins TRBV27 and TRBJ2-7; D remains unclear. The CDR3 totals 11 residues. The V and J ends lost 7 bases and 3 bases respectively, with 7 bases between them. Looked up from germline, CDR1 is MNHEY and CDR2 is SMNVEV (reference sequence). The CDR3 protein is CASNMVYEQYF. CDR3 sequence (DNA): TGTGCCAGCAACATGGTCTACGAGCAGTACTTC.

This clonotype was observed many times. V usage is TRBV2 and J usage is TRBJ2-7; a possible D gene is TRBD2 (6 bases). Germline values: CDR1 SNHLY, CDR2 FYNNEI. V lost 4 bases to trimming and J lost 0 bases, with 10 bases between them. The CDR3 runs 14 residues. The CDR3 loop reads CASSVISGSYEQYF. CDR3 bases: TGTGCCAGCAGTGTTATTAGCGGCTCCTACGAGCAGTACTTC.

This clonotype was seen a handful of times. The chain has TRBV5-1 and TRBJ2-5; 15 nucleotides align to TRBD2. CDR1 is SGHRS and CDR2 is YFSETQ in the germline V gene. Trimming cost V 0 bases and J 4 bases; bases outside gene matches: 10. The length of the CDR3 is 19 residues. CDR3 coding DNA: TGCGCCAGCAGCTTGGCCCGCGGACTAGCGGGGGGGCCGCGAGAGACCCAGTACTTC. It is translated as CASSLARGLAGGPRETQYF.

The CDR3 is CASTHTGSGRIDEQFF. CDR3 nucleotide sequence: TGTGCCAGCACCCATACAGGTAGCGGGAGGATTGATGAGCAGTTCTTC. V is TRBV25-1 and J is TRBJ2-1; the match to TRBD2 covers 10 bases. CDR3 length: 16 residues. Trimming removed 7 bases from V and 8 bases from J; junction bases left unmatched: 14. The germline V gene has CDR1 MGHDK and CDR2 SYGVNS.

This chain joins TRBV11-2 and TRBJ2-4; the D is unclear. The CDR3 length is 15 residues. V lost 4 bases, J lost 0 bases, and 10 bases lay in between. Looked up from germline, CDR1 is SGHAT and CDR2 is FQNNGV. The CDR3 loop reads CASSSIRLAKNIQYF. CDR3 sequence (DNA): TGTGCCAGCAGCTCCATCAGGCTAGCCAAAAACATTCAGTACTTC.

About this clonotype: Given a much more abundant clone one base away, this may be a read error. V is TRBV3-1 and J is TRBJ2-5, with TRBD2 as a possible D gene (5 bases). The germline V and J ends were trimmed by 4 bases and 7 bases, with 13 bases remaining between them. Germline loops: CDR1 LGHDT, CDR2 YNNKEL (reference sequence). There are 13 residues in the CDR3. CDR3 nucleotide sequence: TGTGCCAGCAGCCCGCAACTTCGGGGGACCCAGTACTTC. Amino acids: CASSPQLRGTQYF.

This clonotype was seen a few times. The chain has TRBV10-3 and TRBJ2-5; 16 bases are a match to TRBD2. V was clipped by 9 bases and J by 5 bases; unmatched bases: 12. Germline lookup yields CDR1 ENHRY and CDR2 SYGVKD. This CDR3 spans 17 amino acids. CDR3 nucleotides: TGTGCCATACATTTCGGGACTAGCGGGAGGGCCAGCGAGACCCAGTACTTC. It translates to CAIHFGTSGRASETQYF.

This chain connects TRBV9 to TRBJ2-7, with TRBD2 identical over 7 bases. With V trimmed by 1 base and J by 5 bases, 9 bases remained unmatched. CDR3 length: 15 residues. Germline lookup yields CDR1 SGDLS and CDR2 YYNGEE. The CDR3 is CASSVRGGDVDEQYF. The CDR3 region has the DNA TGTGCCAGCAGCGTACGGGGAGGGGATGTGGACGAGCAGTACTTC. Based on the CDR3 plus reference TRBV9 and TRBJ2-7, the full variable domain is DSGVTQTPKHLITATGQRVTLRCSPRSGDLSVYWYQQSLDQGLQFLIQYYNGEERAKGNILERFSAQQFPDLHSELNLSSLELGDSALYFCASSVRGGDVDEQYFGPGTRLTVT.

This chain connects TRBV18 to TRBJ2-3; unclear D gene. Germline-derived CDR1 and CDR2 are KGHSH and LQKENI. The CDR3 is 14 residues long. V was pared by 3 bases and J by 4 bases, with 11 bases between. The CDR3 DNA follows: TGTGCCAGCTCACCTACCACTGGTGCAGATACGCAGTATTTT. It yields the protein CASSPTTGADTQYF. The complete variable domain, with remaining parts taken from reference TRBV18 and TRBJ2-3, reads NAGVMQNPRHLVRRRGQEARLRCSPMKGHSHVYWYRQLPEEGLKFMVYLQKENIIDESGMPKERFSAEFPKEGPSILRIQQVVRGDSAAYFCASSPTTGADTQYFGPGTRLTVL.

V is TRBV4-3 and J is TRBJ2-1; D possibly uses TRBD1 or TRBD2 (6 bases each). V lost 3 bases and J lost 1, with 16 bases in between. Germline values: CDR1 LGHNA, CDR2 YSLEER. The length of the CDR3 is 17 residues. CDR3 coding DNA: TGCGCCAGCAGCCATGGGGGCGGGGAGAGGTCCTACAATGAGCAGTTCTTC. Protein sequence: CASSHGGGERSYNEQFF.

This clonotype has just a few counts. The genes are TRBV30 and TRBJ2-1; D may be TRBD1 (5 bases). Trimming removed 4 bases at V and 8 bases at J, with 9 bases between. This CDR3 is 11 amino acids long. Germline V gene data show CDR1 as GTSNPN and CDR2 as SVGIG (reference sequence). The CDR3 sequence: CAWIQGHEQFF. The CDR3 nucleotides read TGTGCCTGGATCCAGGGCCATGAGCAGTTCTTC. Together with reference TRBV30 and TRBJ2-1, the CDR3 gives the full variable domain: SQTIHQWPATLVQPVGSPLSLECTVEGTSNPNLYWYRQAAGRGLQLLFYSVGIGQISSEVPQNLSASRPQDRQFILSSKKLLLSDSGFYLCAWIQGHEQFFGPGTRLTVL.

This clonotype was seen a handful of times. The chain is built from TRBV20-1 and TRBJ2-7, with 11 bases lining up with TRBD2. The germline CDR1 and CDR2 sequences are DFQATT and SNEGSKA (reference sequence). Trimming removed 6 bases from V and 5 bases from J; junction bases left unmatched: 9. This CDR3 is built from 14 residues. CDR3 protein: CSAPGLADPNEQYF. As DNA, the CDR3 is TGCAGTGCCCCGGGACTAGCGGACCCGAACGAGCAGTACTTC.

The chain couples TRBV7-3 to TRBJ2-5, with 7 bases matching TRBD2. V was clipped by 5 bases and J by 5 bases; unmatched bases: 11. Germline CDR1 reads SGHTA; CDR2 reads FQGTGA. CDR3 length: 15 residues. Here the CDR3 DNA reads TGTGCCAGCAGCCCCGCCCCGGGACTAATGGAGACCCAGTACTTC. It encodes CASSPAPGLMETQYF.

This clonotype was seen ten or more times. CDR3 sequence (DNA): TGCGCCAGCAGCTTCCGGGATCTCACAGATACGCAGTATTTT. Amino acid sequence: CASSFRDLTDTQYF. J is TRBJ2-3 and V is TRBV5-1; maybe TRBD2 (5 bases). V dropped 2 bases and J dropped 2 bases, with 9 bases sitting between them. This CDR3 region has 14 residues. Germline assignment: CDR1 SGHRS and CDR2 YFSETQ.

The rearrangement links TRBV10-3 to TRBJ2-5; 7 bases are shared with TRBD1. The trim removed 5 bases at V and 2 bases at J, leaving 5 bases unmatched. The CDR3 length is 14 residues. Germline CDR1 reads ENHRY; CDR2 reads SYGVKD. The CDR3 DNA reads TGTGCCATCAGTTGGGGGACAGAACAAGAGACCCAGTACTTC. This gives the protein CAISWGTEQETQYF.

This clonotype appeared many times. The chain links TRBV12-3 or TRBV12-4 to TRBJ2-1, with D perhaps TRBD2 (6 bases). Trimming took 2 bases from V and 7 from J, leaving 9 bases between them. This CDR3 is 13 amino acids long. In DNA form, the CDR3 reads TGTGCCAGCAGTTTAATCCGGGGGAATGAGCAGTTCTTC. This encodes CASSLIRGNEQFF.

Points on this clonotype: A read error may explain this, as a much larger clone is one base away. J is TRBJ2-4 and V is TRBV3-1, with 14 bases that match TRBD2. The DNA matches TRBJ2-7 better at its end, which makes the J call doubtful. Per the germline V gene, CDR1 is LGHDT and CDR2 is YNNKEL (reference sequence). This CDR3 is built from 16 residues. The CDR3 sequence: CASSHTTSGRVHEQYF. The CDR3 DNA reads TGTGCCAGCAGCCATACGACTAGCGGGAGGGTCCACGAGCAGTACTTC.

This clonotype was seen a few times. This chain uses TRBV2 with TRBJ2-1; D possibly matches TRBD1 or TRBD2 (5 bases each). This CDR3 has 15 residues. CDR1 is SNHLY, CDR2 FYNNEI, per germline. Trimming took 1 base from V and 5 from J, leaving 12 bases between them. In DNA, the CDR3 is TGTGCCAGCAGTGAAGGAGGGGTCGGACACAATGAGCAGTTCTTC. Translation gives CASSEGGVGHNEQFF. The whole variable domain, remainder taken from reference TRBV2 and TRBJ2-1, is EPEVTQTPSHQVTQMGQEVILRCVPISNHLYFYWYRQILGQKVEFLVSFYNNEISEKSEIFDDQFSVERPDGSNFTLKIRSTKLEDSAMYFCASSEGGVGHNEQFFGPGTRLTVL.

This clonotype was seen a few times. The chain combines TRBV11-3 with TRBJ2-1; 7 bases agree with TRBD1. In germline, CDR1 is SGHNT, CDR2 YENEEA. The CDR3 is 16 amino acids. Trimming at V came to 3 bases and at J to 1 base, leaving 6 bases not matched to a gene. CDR3 bases: TGTGCCAGCAGCTTCCCAGGGGGACCTTCCTACAATGAGCAGTTCTTC. Translating it yields CASSFPGGPSYNEQFF.

This clonotype showed up many times. The genes are TRBV7-2 and TRBJ2-7; 13 bases match TRBD2. The CDR3 consists of 15 residues. CDR1 and CDR2 (germline): SGHTA, FQGNSA. V lost 4 bases, J lost 7 bases, and 7 bases stayed unmatched. The CDR3 DNA sequence: TGTGCCAGCAGCTGGAGGACTAGCGGGAGAGGGGAGCAGTACTTC. Translation: CASSWRTSGRGEQYF.

The gene calls are TRBV28 and TRBJ1-4; D remains unclear. Germline CDR1 MDHEN, CDR2 SYDVKM. Trimming stripped 2 bases from V and 4 bases from J, with 11 bases between. The CDR3 runs 15 residues. The CDR3 sequence: CASSLGQLDNEKLFF. As DNA, the CDR3 is TGTGCCAGCAGTTTAGGGCAGCTAGATAATGAAAAACTGTTTTTT.

The rearrangement links TRBV7-6 to TRBJ1-1, with 8 positions matching TRBD1. Germline CDR1 reads SGHVS; CDR2 reads FNYEAQ. Trimming removed 3 bases from V and 5 bases from J; junction bases left unmatched: 8. This CDR3 is built from 15 residues. CDR3 sequence (DNA): TGTGCCAGCAGCTTCACGACAGGGGAAGAAACTGAAGCTTTCTTT. This codes for CASSFTTGEETEAFF.

V usage is TRBV7-9 and J usage is TRBJ1-2; the match to TRBD1 covers 9 bases. The germline CDR1 and CDR2 sequences are SEHNR and FQNEAQ (reference sequence). The V gene end was trimmed by 2 bases and the J gene end by 6 bases; junction bases not matched to a gene: 1. The CDR3 runs to 13 residues. The CDR3: CASSLRQGDGYTF. The CDR3 DNA follows: TGTGCCAGCAGCTTAAGACAGGGGGATGGCTACACCTTC. Looking up the rest from reference TRBV7-9 and TRBJ1-2 gives the full variable domain: DTGVSQNPRHKITKRGQNVTFRCDPISEHNRLYWYRQTLGQGPEFLTYFQNEAQLEKSRLLSDRFSAERPKGSFSTLEIQRTEQGDSAMYLCASSLRQGDGYTFGSGTRLTVV.